The sequence of this T cell receptor (beta chain) was determined in a study of T cell responses to AZD1222 COVID-19 vaccine. Study findings and constraints: Vaccine-related CD4 TCRs covered spike, predominating at 160-218 and 743-854.

Per germline, CDR1 SGHAT and CDR2 FQNNGV. V lost 1 base to trimming and J lost 0 bases, with 9 bases between them. This CDR3 spans 16 amino acids. Here immunoSEQ multiplex PCR was the method, and the copy in TCRdb shows in-frame clones only, minus some. The sample lists 100,000 to 150,000 clones, approximately 88% occurring once. Concerning this clone: Its antigen remains unidentified.

This TCR derives from an adult in good health. This specimen consisted of peripheral blood, obtained on day 0 of AZD1222 vaccination. The chain is built from TRBV11-2 and TRBJ2-2; tentatively, D is TRBD1 (5 bases). CDR3: CASSLGAGPNTGELFF. Here the CDR3 DNA reads TGTGCCAGCAGCTTAGGGGCAGGGCCGAACACCGGGGAGCTGTTTTTT.